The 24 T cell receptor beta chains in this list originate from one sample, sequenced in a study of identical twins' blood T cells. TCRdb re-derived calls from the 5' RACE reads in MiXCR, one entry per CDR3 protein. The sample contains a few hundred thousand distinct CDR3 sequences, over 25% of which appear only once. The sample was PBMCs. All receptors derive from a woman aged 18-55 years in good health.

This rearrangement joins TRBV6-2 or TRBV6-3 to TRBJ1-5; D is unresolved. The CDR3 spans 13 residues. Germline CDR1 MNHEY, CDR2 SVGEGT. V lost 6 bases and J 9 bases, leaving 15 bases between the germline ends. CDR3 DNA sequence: TGTGCCAGCAGGTACGGAACGGCAGCGCCCCAGCATTTT. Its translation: CASRYGTAAPQHF.

CDR3 in amino acids: CASSLTGVNEQFF. CDR3 coding DNA: TGTGCCAGCAGTCTTACAGGGGTGAATGAGCAGTTCTTC. The V call is TRBV7-9, the J call TRBJ2-1, with 7 bases aligning to TRBD1. The CDR3 covers 13 residues. In germline, CDR1 is SEHNR, CDR2 FQNEAQ (reference sequence). With 6 bases clipped from V and 7 bases from J, the junction kept 6 bases outside the gene matches.

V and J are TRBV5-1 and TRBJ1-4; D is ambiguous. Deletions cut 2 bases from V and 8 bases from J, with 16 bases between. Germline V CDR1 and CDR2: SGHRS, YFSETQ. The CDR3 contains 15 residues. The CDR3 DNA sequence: TGCGCCAGCAGCTTATCACGGCGGGGTGGAGAAAAACTGTTTTTT. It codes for CASSLSRRGGEKLFF.

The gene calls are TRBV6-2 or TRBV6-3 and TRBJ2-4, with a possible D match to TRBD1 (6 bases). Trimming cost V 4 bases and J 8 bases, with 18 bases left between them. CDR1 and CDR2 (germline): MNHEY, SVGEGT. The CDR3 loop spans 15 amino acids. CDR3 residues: CASSSWDGGNDIQYF. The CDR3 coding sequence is TGTGCCAGCAGTTCCTGGGATGGGGGCAATGACATTCAGTACTTC.

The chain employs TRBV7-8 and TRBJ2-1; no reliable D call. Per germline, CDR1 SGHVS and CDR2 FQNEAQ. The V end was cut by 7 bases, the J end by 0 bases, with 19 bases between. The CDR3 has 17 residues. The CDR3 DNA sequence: TGTGCCAGCAACCCTGATCAATCTTATAGCTCCTACAATGAGCAGTTCTTC. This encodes CASNPDQSYSSYNEQFF.

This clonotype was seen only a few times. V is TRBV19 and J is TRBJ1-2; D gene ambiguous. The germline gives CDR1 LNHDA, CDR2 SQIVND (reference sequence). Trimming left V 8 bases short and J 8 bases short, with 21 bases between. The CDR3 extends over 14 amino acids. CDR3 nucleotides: TGTGCCAGTTGTCATCCGGGCCAACTATGGGGCTACACCTTC. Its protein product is CASCHPGQLWGYTF.

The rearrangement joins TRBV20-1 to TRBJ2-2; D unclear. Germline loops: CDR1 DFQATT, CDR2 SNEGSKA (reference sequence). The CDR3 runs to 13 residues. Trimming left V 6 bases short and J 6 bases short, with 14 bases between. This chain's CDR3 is CSAIKTLAGELFF. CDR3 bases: TGCAGTGCCATAAAGACTTTAGCCGGGGAGCTGTTTTTT.

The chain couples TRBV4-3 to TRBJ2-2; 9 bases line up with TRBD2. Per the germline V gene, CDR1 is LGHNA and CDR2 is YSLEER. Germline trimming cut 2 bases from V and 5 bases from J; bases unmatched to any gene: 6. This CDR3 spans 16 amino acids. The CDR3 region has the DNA TGCGCCAGCAGCCAAAGCCTAGCGGGAATAACCGGGGAGCTGTTTTTT. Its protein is CASSQSLAGITGELFF.

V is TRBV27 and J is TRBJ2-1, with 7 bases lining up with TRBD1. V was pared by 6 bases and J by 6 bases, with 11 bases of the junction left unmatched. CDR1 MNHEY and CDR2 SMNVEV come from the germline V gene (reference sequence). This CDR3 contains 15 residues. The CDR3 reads CASRTGLLSGNEQFF. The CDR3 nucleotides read TGTGCCAGCAGGACAGGGTTATTGTCGGGCAATGAGCAGTTCTTC.

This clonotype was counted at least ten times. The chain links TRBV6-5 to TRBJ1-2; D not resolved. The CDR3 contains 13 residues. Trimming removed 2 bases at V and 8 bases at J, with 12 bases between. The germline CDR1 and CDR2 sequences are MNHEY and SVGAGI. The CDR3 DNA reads TGTGCCAGCAGTTACGGGCGGCTCAACGGCTACACCTTC. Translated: CASSYGRLNGYTF.

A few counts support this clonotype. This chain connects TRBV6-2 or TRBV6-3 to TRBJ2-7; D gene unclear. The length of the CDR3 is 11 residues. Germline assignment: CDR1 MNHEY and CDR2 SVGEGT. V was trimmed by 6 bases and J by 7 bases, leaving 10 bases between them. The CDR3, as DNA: TGTGCCAGCAGCCGCCTTCGGGAGCAGTACTTC. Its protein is CASSRLREQYF.

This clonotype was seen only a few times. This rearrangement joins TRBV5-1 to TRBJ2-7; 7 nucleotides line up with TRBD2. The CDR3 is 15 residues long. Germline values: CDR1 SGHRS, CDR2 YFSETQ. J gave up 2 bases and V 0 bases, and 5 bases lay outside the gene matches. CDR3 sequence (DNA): TGCGCCAGCAGCTTGGAGGCGGGGGATACCTACGAGCAGTACTTC. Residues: CASSLEAGDTYEQYF.

CDR3 bases: TGTGCCAGCAGCCACGCACTCTGGGGGCCGAACACTGAAGCTTTCTTT. Its translation: CASSHALWGPNTEAFF. The J gene is TRBJ1-1, the V gene TRBV14; a weak D match, TRBD1 (6 bases). CDR1 and CDR2 from the germline V gene are SGHDN and FVKESK. This CDR3 spans 16 amino acids. Trimming stripped 3 bases from V and 1 base from J, with 15 bases between.

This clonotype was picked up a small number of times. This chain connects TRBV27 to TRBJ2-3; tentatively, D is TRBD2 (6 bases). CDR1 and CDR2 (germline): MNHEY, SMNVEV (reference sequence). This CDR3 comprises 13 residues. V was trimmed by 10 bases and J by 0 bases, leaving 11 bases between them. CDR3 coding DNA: TGTGCCATCGGGAGAACTAGCACAGATACGCAGTATTTT. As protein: CAIGRTSTDTQYF.

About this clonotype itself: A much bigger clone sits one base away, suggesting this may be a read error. CDR3 in amino acids: CASMPGQRLTEAFF. CDR3 nucleotide sequence: TGCGCCAGCATGCCGGGACAGCGTTTAACTGAAGCTTTCTTT. The rearrangement links TRBV10-2 to TRBJ1-1; TRBD1 aligns across 7 bases. The length of the CDR3 is 14 residues. CDR1 is WSHSY and CDR2 is SAAADI in the germline V gene. Trimming removed 7 bases from V and 5 bases from J; junction bases left unmatched: 10.

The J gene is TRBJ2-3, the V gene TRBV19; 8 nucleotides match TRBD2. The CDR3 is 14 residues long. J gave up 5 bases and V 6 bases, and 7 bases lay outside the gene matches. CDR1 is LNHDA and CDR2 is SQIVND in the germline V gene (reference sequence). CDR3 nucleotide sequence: TGTGCCAGTAGCCCACCAGCGGGGGAAGATACGCAGTATTTT. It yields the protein CASSPPAGEDTQYF.

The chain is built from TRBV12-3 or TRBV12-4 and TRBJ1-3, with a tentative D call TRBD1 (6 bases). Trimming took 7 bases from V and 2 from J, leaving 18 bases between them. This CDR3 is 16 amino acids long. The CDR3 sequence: CASIQGQILTGNTIYF. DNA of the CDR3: TGTGCCAGCATTCAGGGGCAGATACTTACTGGAAACACCATATATTTT.

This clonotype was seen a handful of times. CDR3 loop: CASTRDSPAEDTQYF. Here the CDR3 DNA reads TGTGCCAGCACCCGCGACTCTCCAGCTGAGGATACGCAGTATTTT. The chain recombines TRBV2 with TRBJ2-3; no clear D. Germline lookup yields CDR1 SNHLY and CDR2 FYNNEI. The CDR3 has 15 residues. V shed 7 bases and J shed 6 bases, with 20 bases lying between them.

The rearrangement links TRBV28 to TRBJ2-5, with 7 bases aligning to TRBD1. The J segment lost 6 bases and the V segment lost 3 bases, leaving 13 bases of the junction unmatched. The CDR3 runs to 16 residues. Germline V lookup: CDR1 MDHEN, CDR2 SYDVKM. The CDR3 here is CASSLTGSGTTKTQYF. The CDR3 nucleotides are TGTGCCAGCAGTTTGACAGGGAGTGGGACAACGAAGACCCAGTACTTC.

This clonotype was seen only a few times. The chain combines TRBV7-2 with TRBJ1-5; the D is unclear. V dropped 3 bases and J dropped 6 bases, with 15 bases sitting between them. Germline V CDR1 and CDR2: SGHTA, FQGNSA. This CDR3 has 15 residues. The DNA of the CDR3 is TGTGCCAGCAGCTTCGGGGATCGGCTCGCTCAGCCCCAGCATTTT. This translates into CASSFGDRLAQPQHF.

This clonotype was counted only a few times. CDR3 in amino acids: CSAKTPTSGYNEQFF. DNA of the CDR3: TGCAGTGCTAAGACCCCCACTAGCGGGTACAATGAGCAGTTCTTC. The rearrangement uses TRBV20-1 and TRBJ2-1, with 9 bases matching TRBD2. The CDR3 contains 15 residues. Germline V gene data show CDR1 as DFQATT and CDR2 as SNEGSKA (reference sequence). The J segment lost 4 bases and the V segment lost 4 bases, leaving 8 bases of the junction unmatched.

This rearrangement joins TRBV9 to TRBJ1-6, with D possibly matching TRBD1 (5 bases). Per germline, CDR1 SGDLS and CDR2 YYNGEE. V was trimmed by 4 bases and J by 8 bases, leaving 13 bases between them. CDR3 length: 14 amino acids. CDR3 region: CASSTEGVDSPLHF. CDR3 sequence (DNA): TGTGCCAGCAGCACCGAAGGGGTGGATTCACCCCTCCACTTT.

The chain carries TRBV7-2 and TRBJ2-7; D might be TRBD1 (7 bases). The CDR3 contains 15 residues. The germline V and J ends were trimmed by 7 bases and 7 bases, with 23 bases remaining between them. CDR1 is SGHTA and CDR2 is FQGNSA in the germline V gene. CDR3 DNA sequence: TGTGCCAGCACCTCCGCCAGGGGGGCCCTCCGTGAGCAGTACTTC. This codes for CASTSARGALREQYF.

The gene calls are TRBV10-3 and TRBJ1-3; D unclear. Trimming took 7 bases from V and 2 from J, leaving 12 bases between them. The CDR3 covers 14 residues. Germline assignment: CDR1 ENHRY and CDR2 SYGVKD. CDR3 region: CAITTSRAGNTIYF. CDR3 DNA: TGTGCCATCACGACATCTAGGGCTGGAAACACCATATATTTT.